A single T cell receptor beta chain is shown here with its context. This clone's antigen is unknown. Per-base qualities were not stored, and no clone one base away is much larger. The sample originates from a study of cytomegalovirus exposure and HLA in healthy donors (dated by TCRdb to the late 2010s). About the study as a whole: An earlier analysis of 587 of the donors reported about 250 Gb of sequence data and around 120 million unique TCR beta sequences from some 180 million T cells. Approximately 300 gigabases of sequencing data and tens of millions of unique TCR sequences were included in an early release covering about 600 HLA-typed donors. Of the roughly 420 genotyped donors, approximately 81% were placed in the genetic ancestry cluster associated with self-reported Caucasian donors. The study aimed to test whether cataloging public T cell receptors could reveal signatures of past pathogen exposure. The study used immunosequencing to profile the T cell repertoires of approximately 630 subjects and linked those repertoires to cytomegalovirus serostatus. Besides the first cohort of about 730 subjects, a separate validation cohort made up of 95 to 150 different subjects was used. To predict cytomegalovirus infection status, the study brought together high-throughput TCR immunosequencing, statistical association of individual TCRs with disease status, and machine learning. In a later analysis, previously published TCR beta repertoires from 666 donors were re-analyzed and high-resolution HLA genotyping was added so that TCR occurrence patterns could be studied. In the later analysis, no new phenotypic data were used to find candidate immune exposures; instead, reliance was placed on TCR beta sequences and their occurrence across donors. An earlier analysis of 500 to 650 of the donors applied high-throughput TCR beta sequencing to assess whether each TCR beta V gene segment acted as functional or pseudogenic. Donor age, sex, ethnicity and CMV serostatus were compiled together with the repertoire data. In a later genetic analysis, genome-wide SNP genotypes for about 55% of the 666 donors were used, and that subset was treated as a discovery cohort. Every repertoire in the discovery cohort had been generated on one and the same sequencing platform. Class I and class II HLA loci were covered by the typing at four-digit resolution. Typing coverage differed by locus: A, B, C, DRB1 and DQB1 were typed in roughly 620-630 donors, DQA1 in 522, DPA1 in around 600, and DPB1 in just under 490. Roughly five DR-DQ haplotypes were treated as single units for association and clustering because of strong linkage in the cohort. Across approximately 400 genotyped donors of the cohort, an average of roughly 250,000 unique TCR beta nucleotide sequences per donor were sequenced, and roughly 20% of those sequences were non-productive.

What the work shows at the level of the full study, not this receptor alone: When HLA alleles, especially DR and DQ, strongly co-occurred, TCR associations were difficult to assign to individual alleles. A later genetic analysis reported fewer N-insertions in productive TCRs among donors in an Asian-associated ancestry cluster than the approximately 700-donor mean. In an earlier analysis of approximately 600 of the donors, most TCR beta V segments were observed in productive rearrangements about 90% or about 30% of the time, broadly matching IMGT annotations. Compared with equally common non-associated chains, HLA-associated TCR beta chains in a later analysis were more clonally expanded and had lower generation probabilities. Correlated functional status among segregating V segments might be attributable to linkage disequilibrium, but an unknown experimental factor could not be ruled out. In a later genetic analysis, a missense DCLRE1C variant was associated with V-gene and J-gene trimming of TCR beta chains, and the association was replicated in an independent cohort. It was suggested by the authors that the approach could potentially be generalized to other disease states and immunological phenotypes. A further reported finding was that TCR beta sequences accurately predicted the HLA-A and HLA-B alleles for most subjects in the first cohort. The presence/absence analyses assumed that sequencing depth was roughly uniform across donors, and that assumption may not be true. Cytomegalovirus status was reported to be diagnosed by the classifier with high specificity and sensitivity in both the original and validation cohorts. Specific HLA alleles were associated with about 17,000 TCR beta sequences at a false discovery rate of 0.05 in a later analysis. According to a later analysis, parvovirus B19, influenza, CMV and Epstein-Barr virus appeared linked to several top co-occurrence clusters. A later analysis found that TCR association rates varied across HLA loci, with DRB1 alleles showing the most associated TCRs and HLA-C alleles the fewest. According to a later analysis, most CMV-associated TCR beta chains appeared to be HLA-restricted, and the HLA associations seemed to be driven largely by CMV exposure. The 87-base-pair reads could not distinguish some IMGT-functional V segments, including TRBV6-2 and TRBV6-3, so those segments were excluded. In the study, about 150 TCR beta chains were listed as associated with cytomegalovirus. The earlier analysis of 587 of the donors excluded around 17 rarely observed V segments, including chromosome 9 orphons, because counts were too low. A cluster of highly shared sequence variants was judged likely to be a technical artifact of the sequencing pipeline. Because HLA typing was missing for some donors at each locus, association tests included only the typed subset. The cohort was sequenced for TCR beta chains only, and without alpha or paired-chain data the features that could be detected were limited. Most TCR sequences were seen in very few donors, while some public TCRs were found in many individuals. The only immune exposure information available for the cohort was CMV serostatus. In vitro tests confirmed that three of the cytomegalovirus-associated TCR beta chains recognize cytomegalovirus antigens.

V and J are truncated by 2 bases and 4 bases respectively, leaving an intervening sequence of 9 bases. The germline V gene provides CDR1 MNHEY and CDR2 SVGAGI. Reading from cysteine to phenylalanine, the CDR3 counts 14 amino acids. The sequence is cut down to CDR3 DNA, 42 bases in frame from base 1. In total, more than 500 healthy bone marrow donors made up the cohort. At the time of sampling, all cohort members were nominally healthy, though unrecorded immune exposures were likely present. The donor tested CMV seropositive, placing the donor among the 289 seropositive members of the cohort. A peripheral blood sample was provided by each donor, and peripheral blood mononuclear cells were used for TCR beta sequencing. Genomic DNA was extracted from the blood cell samples with the Qiagen DNeasy Blood Extraction Kit. Receptor amplification or capture employed the immunoSEQ multiplex PCR assay. The multiplex PCR relied on a mix of 60 forward primers for TCR Vbeta segments and 13 reverse primers for TCR Jbeta segments. Amplification of the CDR3 region of rearranged TCR beta genes was performed with a multiplex PCR assay on genomic DNA. Amplified TCR beta libraries were sequenced as 87-base-pair reads on the Illumina HiSeq System. As for how the authors treated the data: A later analysis counted tens of millions of unique TCR beta chains across the 600 to 850 repertoires, and some 11 million of these chains were shared by at least two donors. Raw reads were error-corrected and collapsed into unique sequences with a nearest-neighbor algorithm that merged closely related sequences to remove PCR and sequencing errors. CDR3 sequences were aligned to IMGT reference sequences to assign V, D and J gene segments. For a sequence to be retained, at least a six-nucleotide match to both a V gene segment and a J gene segment was required. A rearrangement counted as productive if the CDR3 had no stop codons and remained in frame with V and J, and every other rearrangement counted as non-productive. Following IMGT convention, CDR3 was defined as the stretch from the second conserved V-encoded cysteine up to the conserved J-encoded phenylalanine. Sequences without an unambiguous match to a single V gene segment were excluded from the earlier analysis of over 500 of the donors. In an earlier analysis of around 600 of the donors, V segments were called functional above 56.7% productive rearrangements and were called segregating when the between-donor standard deviation exceeded 5%. A statistical classification framework was built for diagnosing cytomegalovirus status from the catalog of TCR beta chain sequences. In a later analysis, V and J genes were assigned by comparing TCR nucleotide sequences against IMGT/GENE-DB human TR gene sequences. A later analysis assigned CDR3 sequences and most-parsimonious VDJ recombination scenarios with the TCRdist pipeline. In a later analysis, each TCR beta chain was defined by its CDR3 amino acid sequence together with its V-gene family, and reads without a unique V-gene family were excluded. To address suspected cross-contamination and a sequencing artifact, a later analysis removed over 500 highly shared, low-generation-probability nucleotide sequences. In a later analysis, a clonal expansion index was calculated for each public chain from normalized within-repertoire ranks of inferred template counts. In a later analysis, generation probabilities were computed with a VDJ recombination model fitted to out-of-frame rearrangements, and the resulting probabilities were checked against IGoR. A later analysis scored TCR-TCR, TCR-HLA and TCR-CMV co-occurrence with hypergeometric tests, applying a repertoire-size bias correction to TCR pairs. To estimate false discovery rates, a later analysis permuted the HLA or CMV assignments 20 times. In a later analysis, co-occurring TCRs were grouped using DBSCAN, and TCRdist sequence similarity was added for clustering within HLA-allele-positive subsets. Repertoires with fewer than 30,000 or more than 120,000 public chains were left out of co-occurrence clustering, as were five repertoires with anomalous nucleotide sharing. TCRdb re-hosts the immuneACCESS table, in-frame sequences only. Its copies lack some clones; in the studies checked, an unresolved V gene accounts for under half of them, and the cause for the rest is not known. The DNA gave D and trimming, while V, J and clone size come from that table. Present in this sample are roughly 170,000 clones, 65% to 90% of which were seen just once. Of the sample, around 1.2% falls within the top ten clones.

This sequence uses TRBV6-5 and TRBJ1-5, with no confident D gene call. The sequence derives from a girl aged 2 to 9 in good health and CMV-seropositive. Sequenced input: PBMCs. The CDR3 here reads CASSYRSLNQPQHF. The DNA reads as follows: TGTGCCAGCAGTTACCGTTCCTTGAATCAGCCCCAGCATTTT.